This TCR beta chain came from a study of blood T cell repertoires in COVID-19. Per the study methods: How many nucleated cells were present was estimated from reference gene primer amplification. Produced via immunoSEQ multiplex PCR; TCRdb's table is partial and in-frame only. V and J calls and clone size are those listed in that table; D and trimming were worked out from the DNA. The table shows about 310,000 clones, with 85% occurring only once. Trimming cost V 0 bases and J 7 bases, with 15 bases left between them. The CDR3 is 14 amino acids. The germline V gene has CDR1 SQVTM and CDR2 ANQGSEA. This clone showed up just a few times.

The genes are TRBV29-1 and TRBJ2-5; D remains unclear. Sequenced input: PBMCs or T cells enriched from blood (not recorded which). The sequence was obtained from a woman in her thirties who had been exposed to COVID-19. In DNA form, the CDR3 reads TGCAGCGTTGAAGAACTGTTTTCCCCTGGGACCCAGTACTTC. Its protein product is CSVEELFSPGTQYF.